This is a list of T cell receptor beta chains from one sample in a study of CD8 T cells in Susac syndrome. MiXCR, run by TCRdb on the immunoSEQ multiplex PCR reads, gives a single entry per CDR3 protein. In the table there are around 270,000 distinct CDR3 sequences, around nine tenths of which are singletons. The specimen sequenced was CD8+ T cells from PBMCs. These receptor sequences come from a human donor with multiple sclerosis. Both conserved end residues are part of each CDR3. Each record gives: clone size, J gene, D gene, V gene, CDR3 protein, CDR3 DNA. The D gene is left open where the match is weak. Only some rows state a clone size, as once, few, many or a class for expanded clones.

abundance: once; j_gene: TRBJ2-7; d_gene: TRBD1; v_gene: TRBV12-3/TRBV12-4; CDR3aa: CASSPFPGDRRDYEQYF; CDR3nt: TGTGCCAGCAGTCCTTTCCCCGGGGACAGGAGAGACTACGAGCAGTACTTC
abundance: NA; j_gene: TRBJ2-7; d_gene: TRBD1; v_gene: TRBV5-1; CDR3aa: CASSAGQGRLIEQYF; CDR3nt: TGCGCCAGCAGCGCGGGACAGGGACGATTGATCGAGCAGTACTTC
abundance: NA; j_gene: TRBJ2-7; d_gene: NA; v_gene: TRBV19; CDR3aa: CASSINREPYEQYF; CDR3nt: TGTGCCAGTAGTATAAACAGGGAGCCCTACGAGCAGTACTTC
abundance: NA; j_gene: TRBJ2-7; d_gene: NA; v_gene: TRBV7-2; CDR3aa: CASSFYEGVLYEQYF; CDR3nt: TGTGCCAGCAGCTTTTATGAGGGCGTGCTCTACGAGCAGTACTTC
abundance: NA; j_gene: TRBJ2-1; d_gene: NA; v_gene: TRBV5-4; CDR3aa: CASSGPGPHEQFF; CDR3nt: TGTGCCAGCAGCGGTCCGGGACCCCATGAGCAGTTCTTC
abundance: NA; j_gene: TRBJ2-3; d_gene: NA; v_gene: TRBV28; CDR3aa: CASTSPPTGTDTQYF; CDR3nt: TGTGCCAGCACCTCCCCCCCGACCGGCACAGATACGCAGTATTTT
abundance: few; j_gene: TRBJ2-5; d_gene: NA; v_gene: TRBV2; CDR3aa: CASFRGETQYF; CDR3nt: TGTGCCAGTTTCCGCGGGGAGACCCAGTACTTC
abundance: NA; j_gene: TRBJ2-1; d_gene: NA; v_gene: TRBV6-5; CDR3aa: CARSASTGSYNEQFF; CDR3nt: TGTGCCAGAAGCGCTAGCACCGGCTCCTACAATGAGCAGTTCTTC
abundance: NA; j_gene: TRBJ2-2; d_gene: TRBD1; v_gene: TRBV7-9; CDR3aa: CASSTPWTGPSTNTGELFF; CDR3nt: TGTGCCAGCAGCACGCCGTGGACAGGGCCTTCTACGAACACCGGGGAGCTGTTTTTT
abundance: NA; j_gene: TRBJ2-5; d_gene: NA; v_gene: TRBV18; CDR3aa: CASSPPEGFRETQYF; CDR3nt: TGTGCCAGCTCACCTCCAGAGGGTTTTAGGGAGACCCAGTACTTC
abundance: NA; j_gene: TRBJ2-7; d_gene: NA; v_gene: TRBV5-1; CDR3aa: CASSLGAGPWIYEQYF; CDR3nt: TGCGCCAGCAGCTTGGGGGCCGGACCGTGGATCTACGAGCAGTACTTC
abundance: NA; j_gene: TRBJ2-1; d_gene: TRBD1; v_gene: TRBV6-4; CDR3aa: CASSDGTGDYNEQFF; CDR3nt: TGTGCCAGCAGTGATGGGACAGGGGACTACAATGAGCAGTTCTTC
abundance: NA; j_gene: TRBJ2-7; d_gene: NA; v_gene: TRBV7-9; CDR3aa: CASSDRDTNSYEQYF; CDR3nt: TGTGCCAGCAGCGACCGGGACACCAACTCCTACGAGCAGTACTTC
abundance: once; j_gene: TRBJ2-7; d_gene: NA; v_gene: TRBV6-6; CDR3aa: CASSYAEGRDEQYF; CDR3nt: TGTGCCAGCAGTTACGCGGAGGGCCGGGACGAGCAGTACTTC
abundance: NA; j_gene: TRBJ1-2; d_gene: TRBD1; v_gene: TRBV27; CDR3aa: CASSLRGPNSYGYTF; CDR3nt: TGTGCCAGCAGTCTCAGGGGGCCGAACTCCTATGGCTACACCTTC
abundance: NA; j_gene: TRBJ1-1; d_gene: NA; v_gene: TRBV5-1; CDR3aa: CASSTDSRTEAFF; CDR3nt: TGCGCCAGCAGCACCGACAGTCGCACTGAAGCTTTCTTT
abundance: NA; j_gene: TRBJ2-3; d_gene: TRBD2; v_gene: TRBV20-1; CDR3aa: CSATLGGATDTQYF; CDR3nt: TGCAGTGCTACCCTCGGGGGGGCCACAGATACGCAGTATTTT
abundance: NA; j_gene: TRBJ2-5; d_gene: TRBD2; v_gene: TRBV29-1; CDR3aa: CSVEDGYRDYTQETQYF; CDR3nt: TGCAGCGTTGAAGATGGATACCGGGACTACACGCAAGAGACCCAGTACTTC
abundance: NA; j_gene: TRBJ1-2; d_gene: TRBD1; v_gene: TRBV20-1; CDR3aa: CSARAGQGGYGYTF; CDR3nt: TGCAGTGCTAGAGCGGGACAGGGAGGCTATGGCTACACCTTC
abundance: NA; j_gene: TRBJ2-2; d_gene: TRBD1; v_gene: TRBV7-9; CDR3aa: CASSRGTGHSTGELFF; CDR3nt: TGTGCCAGCAGCCGAGGGACAGGGCATAGCACCGGGGAGCTGTTTTTT
abundance: few; j_gene: TRBJ2-7; d_gene: NA; v_gene: TRBV6-1; CDR3aa: CASSHRDYEQYF; CDR3nt: TGTGCCAGCAGCCATAGAGACTACGAGCAGTACTTC
abundance: NA; j_gene: TRBJ2-1; d_gene: NA; v_gene: TRBV5-6; CDR3aa: CASSLLGLINEQFF; CDR3nt: TGTGCCAGCAGCTTGCTAGGGTTAATCAATGAGCAGTTCTTC
abundance: NA; j_gene: TRBJ2-5; d_gene: NA; v_gene: TRBV20-1; CDR3aa: CSDSGEGQETQYF; CDR3nt: TGCAGCGACTCCGGCGAGGGACAAGAGACCCAGTACTTC
abundance: NA; j_gene: TRBJ2-3; d_gene: NA; v_gene: TRBV13; CDR3aa: CASSLGRVIGTDTQYF; CDR3nt: TGTGCCAGCAGCTTAGGCCGGGTTATCGGCACAGATACGCAGTATTTT
abundance: NA; j_gene: TRBJ2-1; d_gene: NA; v_gene: TRBV5-1; CDR3aa: CASSLDGVPLYNEQFF; CDR3nt: TGCGCCAGCAGCTTGGACGGGGTCCCCCTCTACAATGAGCAGTTCTTC
abundance: few; j_gene: TRBJ2-7; d_gene: NA; v_gene: TRBV4-3; CDR3aa: CASSQDEDLRYEQYF; CDR3nt: TGCGCCAGCAGCCAAGATGAAGATTTAAGGTACGAGCAGTACTTC
abundance: NA; j_gene: TRBJ2-1; d_gene: TRBD2; v_gene: TRBV11-3; CDR3aa: CASSARLAGGPNEQFF; CDR3nt: TGTGCCAGCAGCGCTCGACTAGCGGGAGGGCCAAATGAGCAGTTCTTC
abundance: NA; j_gene: TRBJ2-7; d_gene: TRBD2; v_gene: TRBV10-3; CDR3aa: CAISSGSLYEQYF; CDR3nt: TGTGCCATCTCTAGCGGGAGCCTTTACGAGCAGTACTTC
abundance: once; j_gene: TRBJ2-3; d_gene: NA; v_gene: TRBV24-1; CDR3aa: CATSDFRPLIEEADTQYF; CDR3nt: TGTGCCACCAGTGATTTCCGCCCCCTAATTGAAGAGGCAGATACGCAGTATTTT
abundance: NA; j_gene: TRBJ2-1; d_gene: TRBD2; v_gene: TRBV10-3; CDR3aa: CAISPGTSGGEQFF; CDR3nt: TGTGCCATCAGCCCCGGGACTAGCGGCGGTGAGCAGTTCTTC
abundance: NA; j_gene: TRBJ2-1; d_gene: TRBD2; v_gene: TRBV20-1; CDR3aa: CSASGGLAYNEQFF; CDR3nt: TGCAGTGCTAGCGGGGGACTAGCTTACAATGAGCAGTTCTTC
abundance: NA; j_gene: TRBJ2-2; d_gene: TRBD2; v_gene: TRBV20-1; CDR3aa: CSATGGNTGELFF; CDR3nt: TGCAGTGCAACGGGGGGGAACACCGGGGAGCTGTTTTTT
abundance: once; j_gene: TRBJ2-1; d_gene: TRBD2; v_gene: TRBV30; CDR3aa: CAWDTSGGAYEQFF; CDR3nt: TGTGCCTGGGATACTAGCGGGGGGGCCTATGAGCAGTTCTTC
abundance: NA; j_gene: TRBJ2-5; d_gene: NA; v_gene: TRBV4-3; CDR3aa: CASSQEWGSQGKETQYF; CDR3nt: TGCGCCAGCAGCCAAGAATGGGGATCCCAGGGGAAAGAGACCCAGTACTTC
abundance: NA; j_gene: TRBJ2-1; d_gene: NA; v_gene: TRBV19; CDR3aa: CASSTPDSYNEQFF; CDR3nt: TGTGCCAGTAGTACCCCTGACTCCTACAATGAGCAGTTCTTC
abundance: NA; j_gene: TRBJ1-2; d_gene: NA; v_gene: TRBV12-3/TRBV12-4; CDR3aa: CASSSPYDRRGNDGYTF; CDR3nt: TGTGCCAGCAGTTCTCCCTATGACAGGCGTGGCAACGATGGCTACACCTTC
abundance: NA; j_gene: TRBJ2-6; d_gene: NA; v_gene: TRBV25-1; CDR3aa: CASSDPKGLSGANVLTF; CDR3nt: TGTGCCAGCAGTGACCCTAAGGGGCTCTCTGGGGCCAACGTCCTGACTTTC
abundance: NA; j_gene: TRBJ2-1; d_gene: TRBD2; v_gene: TRBV7-9; CDR3aa: CASSFSGTNIYNEQFF; CDR3nt: TGTGCCAGCAGCTTTTCCGGGACTAACATCTACAATGAGCAGTTCTTC
abundance: NA; j_gene: TRBJ2-4; d_gene: NA; v_gene: TRBV28; CDR3aa: CASSLYAGGPLAKNIQYF; CDR3nt: TGTGCCAGCAGTTTATACGCTGGGGGGCCCCTAGCCAAAAACATTCAGTACTTC
abundance: NA; j_gene: TRBJ2-1; d_gene: TRBD2; v_gene: TRBV20-1; CDR3aa: CSAREPGLAGPLYNEQFF; CDR3nt: TGCAGTGCTAGAGAGCCGGGACTAGCGGGACCATTGTACAATGAGCAGTTCTTC
abundance: NA; j_gene: TRBJ1-1; d_gene: NA; v_gene: TRBV7-9; CDR3aa: CASSGAGHLNTEAFF; CDR3nt: TGTGCCAGCAGCGGCGCGGGACACCTGAACACTGAAGCTTTCTTT
abundance: once; j_gene: TRBJ1-1; d_gene: NA; v_gene: TRBV3-1; CDR3aa: CASSRPLRGRTEAFF; CDR3nt: TGTGCCAGCAGCCGCCCACTTCGGGGGAGGACTGAAGCTTTCTTT
abundance: NA; j_gene: TRBJ2-7; d_gene: TRBD1; v_gene: TRBV7-9; CDR3aa: CASSSPKLGQIEYEQYF; CDR3nt: TGTGCCAGCAGCAGCCCCAAGCTGGGACAGATAGAATACGAGCAGTACTTC
abundance: NA; j_gene: TRBJ2-1; d_gene: TRBD2; v_gene: TRBV7-8; CDR3aa: CASSPNSLAGASYNEQFF; CDR3nt: TGTGCCAGCAGTCCCAATAGTTTAGCGGGAGCTTCCTACAATGAGCAGTTCTTC
abundance: NA; j_gene: TRBJ2-1; d_gene: NA; v_gene: TRBV28; CDR3aa: CASSFVSSTYNEQFF; CDR3nt: TGTGCCAGCAGTTTCGTCTCTTCAACCTACAATGAGCAGTTCTTC
abundance: NA; j_gene: TRBJ2-4; d_gene: NA; v_gene: TRBV27; CDR3aa: CASSSIGAPGVNIQYF; CDR3nt: TGTGCCAGCAGTTCGATCGGGGCTCCCGGAGTAAACATTCAGTACTTC
abundance: NA; j_gene: TRBJ1-1; d_gene: NA; v_gene: TRBV28; CDR3aa: CASTHTRMNTEAFF; CDR3nt: TGTGCCAGCACCCACACGAGAATGAACACTGAAGCTTTCTTT
abundance: NA; j_gene: TRBJ2-7; d_gene: NA; v_gene: TRBV28; CDR3aa: CASTILAGSAEQYF; CDR3nt: TGTGCCAGCACCATCCTCGCGGGGTCCGCCGAGCAGTACTTC
abundance: NA; j_gene: TRBJ2-3; d_gene: TRBD2; v_gene: TRBV23-1; CDR3aa: CAAEGTIRISDTQYF; CDR3nt: TGCGCCGCAGAGGGGACTATACGGATCAGCGATACGCAGTATTTT
abundance: NA; j_gene: TRBJ1-6; d_gene: TRBD1; v_gene: TRBV20-1; CDR3aa: CSARDFGGGNSPLHF; CDR3nt: TGCAGTGCTAGAGATTTTGGAGGGGGCAATTCACCCCTCCACTTT
abundance: NA; j_gene: TRBJ2-6; d_gene: NA; v_gene: TRBV5-6; CDR3aa: CASSLWGGGANVLTF; CDR3nt: TGTGCCAGCAGCTTGTGGGGTGGTGGGGCCAACGTCCTGACTTTC